This T cell receptor (beta chain) was retrieved from a study of blood T cell repertoires in COVID-19. Across the study: COVID-19 samples from acute and convalescent phases originated in the United States, Italy and Spain. Nucleic acid was either cDNA or gDNA, and it came from T cells, B-cell-depleted T cells, or PBMCs.

Per the original methods: By means of reference gene primer amplification, nucleated cell counts were estimated. Only in-frame clones appear in the TCRdb table, and some are missing; sequencing was by immunoSEQ multiplex PCR. V, J and clone size derive from that table, while D and trimming were established from the DNA sequence. Here the sample spans 73,000 or so clones, 91% being singletons. This sequence originates from a human donor with active COVID-19. The donor label of this sample is uncertain. The sequenced sample was peripheral blood.

CDR3 nucleotide sequence: TGTGCCAGCTCACCAGGGGGCCGTTCCTACGAGCAGTACTTC. Translation: CASSPGGRSYEQYF. The chain recombines TRBV18 with TRBJ2-7; D is possibly TRBD1 (6 bases). This CDR3 has 14 amino acids. Per germline, CDR1 KGHSH and CDR2 LQKENI. With 2 bases removed from V and 1 base from J, the gap between germline ends came to 9 bases.